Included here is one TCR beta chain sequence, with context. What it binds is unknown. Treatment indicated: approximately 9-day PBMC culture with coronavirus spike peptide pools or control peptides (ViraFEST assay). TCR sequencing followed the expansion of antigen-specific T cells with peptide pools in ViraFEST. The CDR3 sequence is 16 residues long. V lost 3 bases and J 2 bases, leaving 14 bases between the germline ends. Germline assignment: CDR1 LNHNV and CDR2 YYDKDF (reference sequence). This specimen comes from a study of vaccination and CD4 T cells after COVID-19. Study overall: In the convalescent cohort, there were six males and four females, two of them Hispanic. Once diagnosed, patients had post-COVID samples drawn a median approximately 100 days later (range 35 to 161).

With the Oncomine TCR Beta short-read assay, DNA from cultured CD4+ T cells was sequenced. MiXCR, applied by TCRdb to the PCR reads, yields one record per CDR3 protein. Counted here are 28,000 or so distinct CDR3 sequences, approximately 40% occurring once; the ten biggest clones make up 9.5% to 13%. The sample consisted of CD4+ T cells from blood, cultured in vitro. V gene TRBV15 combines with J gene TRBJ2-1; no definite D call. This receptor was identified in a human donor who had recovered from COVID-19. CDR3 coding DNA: TGTGCCACCAGCAGGCGCCAGCAGACCACCTACAATGAGCAGTTCTTC. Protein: CATSRRQQTTYNEQFF.